This TCR beta chain derives from a study of beta chain features in type 1 diabetes (dated by TCRdb to 2016 to 2019). With respect to the entire study: Mean age, gender distribution, total cell number and subset yield did not differ between patients and healthy donors. A total of approximately 100 million sorted cells were examined across all samples, and the number of cells per subset was strongly correlated with RNA yield. In the study, TCRB repertoires of sorted circulating CD4+ T cell subsets from recently diagnosed type 1 diabetes patients were compared with those of matched healthy donors. Naive and central memory subsets were obtained from all 30 or so donors, but regulatory and stem cell-like memory subsets were isolated from only 8 patients and about eight healthy donors.

Overall study outcomes, separate from this receptor: Sequencing cDNA rather than genomic DNA could over-represent highly expressing activated cells, although activation and CD3 levels did not differ between groups. Because the HLA sub-analyses included only small numbers of individuals, any influence of HLA type on TCRB rearrangement was left unresolved. Shorter templates might have been favored by PCR, but patient and control samples were amplified and corrected together, so both groups would have been affected equally by any skew. Naive, central memory and regulatory TCRB repertoires appeared more similar among patients than among healthy donors. In all four CD4+ subsets, TCRB CDR3 length was moderately but significantly shorter in type 1 diabetes patients. At VDJ recombination sites, type 1 diabetes patients had fewer insertions and more deleted nucleotides, which implies abnormalities in thymic rearrangement.

A single peripheral blood draw of about 120 mL on average was collected from each donor into heparinised tubes. Naive, central memory, regulatory and stem cell-like memory CD4+ T cells were sorted on a BD FACSAria II using a panel including CD45RO, CCR7, CD25, CD127, CD95 and CD27. Every sorted population had a purity above 95%. PBMCs were separated immediately by Lymphoprep density gradient centrifugation and were stained directly, without being cultured. Samples were stained and sorted in pairs, with one healthy donor and one patient per experiment, so that batch effects were minimized. On this clone: The clone's antigen remains unknown. No per-base quality is available; no much larger clone lies one base away. The sample contains more than one DNA sequence encoding this CDR3.

The CDR3 runs 11 residues from the cysteine to the phenylalanine. CDR3 DNA is the only sequence kept; it has 33 bases, read in frame from the first base. V ends up 2 bases short and J 8 bases short, with an unmatched junction base count of 1. CDR1 and CDR2 were assigned from the germline V gene (reference sequence) as GTSNPN and SVGIG. The entire isolated RNA was reverse transcribed using the High Capacity cDNA Reverse Transcription Kit, and thus expressed TCRB transcripts were sequenced. Deep immunoSEQ sequencing was applied to naive, central memory and regulatory T cell samples, giving an average of approximately 4 million total reads per sample. After sorted cells were lysed in RLT buffer, RNA was extracted with DNase-treated RNeasy Micro or Mini kits, with the choice depending on cell number. Each cell subset was processed on its own to prevent cross-contamination, while patient and healthy donor samples were processed together. Using the immunoSEQ multiplex PCR, TCRB sequences were amplified from cDNA into 87-bp fragments spanning the CDR3 region. Sequencing of the amplicons was performed on the Illumina HiSeq platform. Under the source paper's analysis protocol: PCR bias was computationally corrected using synthetic template baselines, reads within Hamming distance 2 were collapsed, and singletons that could not be merged were discarded. Reads were aligned to IMGT to assign V, D and J genes, CDR3 length, and insertions or deletions at six rearrangement sites. Within each subset, clonotype counts were normalized to the number of sorted cells before true diversity and Gini coefficients were calculated with the tcR R package. Repertoire sharing was quantified using the overlap coefficient calculated on TCRB nucleotide sequences. Sourced from immuneACCESS, this table was stored by TCRdb with only in-frame sequences that have V and J called. A share of the clones is absent; for the studies checked, an unresolved V gene accounts for under half, and the remainder has no known explanation. V and J calls and clone size are those listed in that table; D and trimming were worked out from the DNA. For this sample there are just over 150,000 clones; around 10% appear just once. Approximately 2% of the sample comes from the top ten.

The TCR sequence derives from a man aged 18 to 29 in good health. Recombination joined TRBV30 with TRBJ1-1; TRBD1 lines up with 8 middle nucleotides. Material for sequencing was central memory CD4+ T cells from blood. The bases are TGTGCCTGGAGTAGACAGGGGGAAGCTTTCTTT. Its product reads: CAWSRQGEAFF.